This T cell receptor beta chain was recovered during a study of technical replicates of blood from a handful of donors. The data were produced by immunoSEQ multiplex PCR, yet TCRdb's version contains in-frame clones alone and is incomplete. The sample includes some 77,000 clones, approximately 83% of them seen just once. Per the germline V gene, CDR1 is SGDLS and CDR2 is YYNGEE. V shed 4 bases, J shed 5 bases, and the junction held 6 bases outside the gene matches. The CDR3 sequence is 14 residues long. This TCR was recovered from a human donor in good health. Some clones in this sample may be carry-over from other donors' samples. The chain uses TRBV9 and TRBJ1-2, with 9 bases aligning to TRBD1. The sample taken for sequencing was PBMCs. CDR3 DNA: TGTGCCAGCAGCAAAGGACAGGGGCCTTATGGCTACACCTTC. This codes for CASSKGQGPYGYTF. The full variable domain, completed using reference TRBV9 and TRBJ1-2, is DSGVTQTPKHLITATGQRVTLRCSPRSGDLSVYWYQQSLDQGLQFLIQYYNGEERAKGNILERFSAQQFPDLHSELNLSSLELGDSALYFCASSKGQGPYGYTFGSGTRLTVV.